This T cell receptor (beta chain) was recovered during a study of blood T cell repertoires in COVID-19. TCRdb keeps only in-frame clones here, not all; method: immunoSEQ multiplex PCR. Of roughly 280,000 clones listed, about 87% are singletons. The cohort comprised adults aged about 18 to 89 years residing in under 25 US areas. The source of this sequence is a woman in her forties or fifties who had recovered from COVID-19. The sample taken for sequencing was PBMCs or T cells enriched from blood (not recorded which).

The CDR3 region has the DNA TGTGCCAGCAGTGAATACAGGGCGGTGGATACGCAGTATTTT. As protein: CASSEYRAVDTQYF. V gene TRBV2 combines with J gene TRBJ2-3; weak D call: TRBD1 (6 bases). The CDR3 has 14 residues. V shed 2 bases and J shed 6 bases, with 12 bases lying between them. Germline assignment: CDR1 SNHLY and CDR2 FYNNEI. Complete variable domain (other parts from reference TRBV2 and TRBJ2-3): EPEVTQTPSHQVTQMGQEVILRCVPISNHLYFYWYRQILGQKVEFLVSFYNNEISEKSEIFDDQFSVERPDGSNFTLKIRSTKLEDSAMYFCASSEYRAVDTQYFGPGTRLTVL.